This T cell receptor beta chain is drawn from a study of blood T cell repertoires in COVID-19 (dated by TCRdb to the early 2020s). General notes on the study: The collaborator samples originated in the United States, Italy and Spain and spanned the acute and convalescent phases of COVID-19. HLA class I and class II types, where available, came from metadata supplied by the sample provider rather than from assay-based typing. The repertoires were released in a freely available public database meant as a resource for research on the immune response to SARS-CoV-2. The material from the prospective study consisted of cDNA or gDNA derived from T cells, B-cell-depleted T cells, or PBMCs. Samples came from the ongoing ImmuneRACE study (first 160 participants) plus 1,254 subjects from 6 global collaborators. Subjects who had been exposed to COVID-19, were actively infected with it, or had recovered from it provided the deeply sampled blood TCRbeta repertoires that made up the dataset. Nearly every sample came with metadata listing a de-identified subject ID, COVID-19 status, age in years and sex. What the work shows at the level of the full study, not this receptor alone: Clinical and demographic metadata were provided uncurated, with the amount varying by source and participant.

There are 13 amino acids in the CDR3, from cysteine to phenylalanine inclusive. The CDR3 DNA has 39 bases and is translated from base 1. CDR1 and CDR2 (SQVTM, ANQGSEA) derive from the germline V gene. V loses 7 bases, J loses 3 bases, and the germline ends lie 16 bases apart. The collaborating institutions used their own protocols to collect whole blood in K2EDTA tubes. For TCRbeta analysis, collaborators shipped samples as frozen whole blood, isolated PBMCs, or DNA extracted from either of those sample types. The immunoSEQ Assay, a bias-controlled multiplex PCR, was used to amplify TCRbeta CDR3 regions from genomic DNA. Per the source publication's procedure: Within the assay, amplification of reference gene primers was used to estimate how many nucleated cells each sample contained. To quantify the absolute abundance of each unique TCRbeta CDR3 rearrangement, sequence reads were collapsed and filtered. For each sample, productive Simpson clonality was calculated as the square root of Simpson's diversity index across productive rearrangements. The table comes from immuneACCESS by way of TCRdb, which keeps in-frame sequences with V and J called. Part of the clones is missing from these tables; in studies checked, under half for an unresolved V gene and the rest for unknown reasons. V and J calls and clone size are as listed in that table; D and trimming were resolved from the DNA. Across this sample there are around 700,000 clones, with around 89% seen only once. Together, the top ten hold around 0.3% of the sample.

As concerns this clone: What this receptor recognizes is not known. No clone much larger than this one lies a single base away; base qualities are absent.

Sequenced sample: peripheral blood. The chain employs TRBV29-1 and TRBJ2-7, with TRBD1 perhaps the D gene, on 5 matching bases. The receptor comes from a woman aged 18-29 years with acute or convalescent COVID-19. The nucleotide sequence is TGCAGCGCAACAGGTACTTTGGACTACGAGCAGTACTTC. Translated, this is CSATGTLDYEQYF.